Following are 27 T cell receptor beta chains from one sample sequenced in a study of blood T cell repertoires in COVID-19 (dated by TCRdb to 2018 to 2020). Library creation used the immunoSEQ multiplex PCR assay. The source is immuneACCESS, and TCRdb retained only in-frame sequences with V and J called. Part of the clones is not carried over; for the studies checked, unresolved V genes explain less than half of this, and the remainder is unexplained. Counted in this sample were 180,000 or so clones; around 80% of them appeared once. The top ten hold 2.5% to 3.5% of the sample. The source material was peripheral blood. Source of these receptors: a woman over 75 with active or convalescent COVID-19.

This CDR3 reads CASSQGYTSQYF. The CDR3 DNA sequence: TGTGCCAGCAGCCAAGGGTATACGAGCCAGTACTTC. V and J are TRBV3-1 (or the pseudogene TRBV3-2) and TRBJ2-7; D ambiguous. Germline V gene lookup returns CDR1 LGHDT and CDR2 YNNKEL (reference sequence). The CDR3 runs to 12 residues. V was cut by 1 base and J by 10 bases, with 11 bases left in between.

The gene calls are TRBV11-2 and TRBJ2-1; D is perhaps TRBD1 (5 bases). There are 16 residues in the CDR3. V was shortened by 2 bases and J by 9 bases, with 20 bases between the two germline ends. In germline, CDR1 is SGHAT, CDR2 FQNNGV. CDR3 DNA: TGTGCCAGCAGCTTAAGGCTTGCAGGGATCTATGGTGAGCAGTTCTTC. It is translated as CASSLRLAGIYGEQFF.

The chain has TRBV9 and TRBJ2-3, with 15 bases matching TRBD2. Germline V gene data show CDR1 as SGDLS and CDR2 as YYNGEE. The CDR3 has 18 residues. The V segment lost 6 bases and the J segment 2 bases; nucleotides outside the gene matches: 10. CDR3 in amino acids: CASNLQGLAGGPTDTQYF. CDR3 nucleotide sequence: TGTGCCAGCAACCTACAAGGACTAGCGGGGGGGCCCACAGATACGCAGTATTTT.

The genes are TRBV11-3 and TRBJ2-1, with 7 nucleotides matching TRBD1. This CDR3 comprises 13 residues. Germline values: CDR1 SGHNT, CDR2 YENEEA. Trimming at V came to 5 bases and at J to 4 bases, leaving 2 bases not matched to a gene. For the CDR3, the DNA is TGTGCCAGCAGCCCAGGGGGATACAATGAGCAGTTCTTC. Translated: CASSPGGYNEQFF.

The CDR3 region is CASSRTGGWDEQFF. In DNA, the CDR3 is TGTGCCAGCAGCCGGACAGGGGGCTGGGATGAGCAGTTCTTC. This rearrangement joins TRBV7-9 to TRBJ2-1; 11 nucleotides match TRBD1. With 5 bases clipped from V and 8 bases from J, the junction kept 5 bases outside the gene matches. The germline V gene encodes CDR1 SEHNR and CDR2 FQNEAQ (reference sequence). The CDR3 has 14 amino acids. The full variable domain, its missing parts supplied by reference TRBV7-9 and TRBJ2-1, is DTGVSQNPRHKITKRGQNVTFRCDPISEHNRLYWYRQTLGQGPEFLTYFQNEAQLEKSRLLSDRFSAERPKGSFSTLEIQRTEQGDSAMYLCASSRTGGWDEQFFGPGTRLTVL.

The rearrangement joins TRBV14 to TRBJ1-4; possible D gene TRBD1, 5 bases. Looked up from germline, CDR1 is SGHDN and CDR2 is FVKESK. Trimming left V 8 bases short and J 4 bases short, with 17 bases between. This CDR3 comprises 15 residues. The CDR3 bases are TGTGCCAGCTCCAACAGGAGTCATGGTAATGAAAAACTGTTTTTT. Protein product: CASSNRSHGNEKLFF. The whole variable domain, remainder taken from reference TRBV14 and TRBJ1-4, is EAGVTQFPSHSVIEKGQTVTLRCDPISGHDNLYWYRRVMGKEIKFLLHFVKESKQDESGMPNNRFLAERTGGTYSTLKVQPAELEDSGVYFCASSNRSHGNEKLFFGSGTQLSVL.

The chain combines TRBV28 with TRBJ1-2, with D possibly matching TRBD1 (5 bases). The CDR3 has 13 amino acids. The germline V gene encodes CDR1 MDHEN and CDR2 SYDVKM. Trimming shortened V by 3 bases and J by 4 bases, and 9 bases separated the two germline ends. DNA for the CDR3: TGTGCCAGCAGTTTGGGCAGGGCCTATGGCTACACCTTC. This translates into CASSLGRAYGYTF.

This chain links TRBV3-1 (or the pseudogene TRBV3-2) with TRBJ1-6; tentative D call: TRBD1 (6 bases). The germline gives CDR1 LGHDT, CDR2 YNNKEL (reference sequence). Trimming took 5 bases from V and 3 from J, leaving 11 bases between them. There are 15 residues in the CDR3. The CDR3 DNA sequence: TGTGCCAGCAGCGACACACAGGGCTATAATTCACCCCTCCACTTT. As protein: CASSDTQGYNSPLHF.

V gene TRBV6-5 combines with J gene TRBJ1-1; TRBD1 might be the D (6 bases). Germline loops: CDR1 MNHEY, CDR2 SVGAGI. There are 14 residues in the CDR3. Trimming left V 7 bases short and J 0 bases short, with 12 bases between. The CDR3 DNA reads TGTGCCAGCAATCAGGGGATCATGAACACTGAAGCTTTCTTT. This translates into CASNQGIMNTEAFF.

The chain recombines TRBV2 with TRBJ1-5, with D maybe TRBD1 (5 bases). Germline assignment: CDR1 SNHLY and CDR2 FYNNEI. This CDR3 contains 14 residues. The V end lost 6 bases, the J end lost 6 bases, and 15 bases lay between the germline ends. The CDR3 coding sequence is TGTGCCAGCAGAACGGGACTGATGGGTCAGCCCCAGCATTTT. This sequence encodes CASRTGLMGQPQHF.

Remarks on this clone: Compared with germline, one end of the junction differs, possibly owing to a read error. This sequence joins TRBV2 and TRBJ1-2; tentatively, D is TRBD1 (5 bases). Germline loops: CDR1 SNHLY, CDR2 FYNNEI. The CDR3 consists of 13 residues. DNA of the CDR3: TGTGCCAGCAGTGAATGGGGCCCCTCTCCTAGTGCCTTC. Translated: CASSEWGPSPSAF.

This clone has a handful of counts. This CDR3 reads CASSPGQGVFDGYTF. CDR3 nucleotide sequence: TGCGCCAGCAGCCCGGGACAGGGGGTGTTTGATGGCTACACCTTC. This chain connects TRBV5-1 to TRBJ1-2; 11 bases agree with TRBD1. Germline V gives CDR1 SGHRS, CDR2 YFSETQ. The CDR3 has 15 amino acids. V was clipped by 4 bases and J by 6 bases; unmatched bases: 8.

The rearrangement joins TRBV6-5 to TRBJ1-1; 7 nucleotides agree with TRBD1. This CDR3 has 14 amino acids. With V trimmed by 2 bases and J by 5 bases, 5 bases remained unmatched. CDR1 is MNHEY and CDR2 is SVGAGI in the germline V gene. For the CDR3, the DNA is TGTGCCAGCAGTTACATACAGGGGCAGACTGAAGCTTTCTTT. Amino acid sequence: CASSYIQGQTEAFF.

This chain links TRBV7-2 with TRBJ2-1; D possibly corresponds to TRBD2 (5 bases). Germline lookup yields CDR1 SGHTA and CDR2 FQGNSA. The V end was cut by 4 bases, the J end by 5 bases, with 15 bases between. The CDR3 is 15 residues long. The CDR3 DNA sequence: TGTGCCAGCAGCTCAGTTGTGGCGCGGGACAATGAGCAGTTCTTC. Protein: CASSSVVARDNEQFF.

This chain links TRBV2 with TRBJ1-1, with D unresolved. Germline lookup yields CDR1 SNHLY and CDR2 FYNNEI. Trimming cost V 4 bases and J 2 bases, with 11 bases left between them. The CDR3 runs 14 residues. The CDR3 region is CASSGGSRNTEAFF. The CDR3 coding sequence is TGTGCCAGCAGTGGAGGGTCAAGAAACACTGAAGCTTTCTTT.

The CDR3 sequence is CASSKEFSTDTQYF. The DNA for the CDR3 is TGCGCCAGCAGCAAGGAGTTTTCCACAGATACGCAGTATTTT. This chain uses TRBV10-1 with TRBJ2-3; the D is unclear. Germline CDR1 WNHNN, CDR2 SYGVQD (reference sequence). Trimming stripped 6 bases from V and 2 bases from J, with 12 bases between. The CDR3 sequence is 14 residues long.

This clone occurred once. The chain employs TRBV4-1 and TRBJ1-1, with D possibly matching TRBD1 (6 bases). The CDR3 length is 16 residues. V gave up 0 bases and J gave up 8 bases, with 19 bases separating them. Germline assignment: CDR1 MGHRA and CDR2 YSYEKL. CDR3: CASSQDPYTEGVEAFF. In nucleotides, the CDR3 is TGCGCCAGCAGCCAAGATCCCTACACAGAGGGGGTCGAAGCTTTCTTT.

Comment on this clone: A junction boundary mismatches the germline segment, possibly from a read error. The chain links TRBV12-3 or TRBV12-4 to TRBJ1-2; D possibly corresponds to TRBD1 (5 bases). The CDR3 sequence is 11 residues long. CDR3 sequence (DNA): TGTGCCAGCAGCGACAGCCCTAAGGTGGCCTTC. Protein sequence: CASSDSPKVAF.

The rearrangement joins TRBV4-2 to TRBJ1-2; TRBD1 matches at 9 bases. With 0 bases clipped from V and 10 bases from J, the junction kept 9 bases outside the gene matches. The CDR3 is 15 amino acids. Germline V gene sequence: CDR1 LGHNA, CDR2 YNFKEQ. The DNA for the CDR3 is TGTGCCAGCAGCCAAGACCCGGACAGGGGCCCATACTACACCTTC. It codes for CASSQDPDRGPYYTF.

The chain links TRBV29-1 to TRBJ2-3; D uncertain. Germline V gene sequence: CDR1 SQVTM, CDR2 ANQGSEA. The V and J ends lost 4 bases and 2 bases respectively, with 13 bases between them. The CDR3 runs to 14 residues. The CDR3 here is CSVVSGTTTDTQYF. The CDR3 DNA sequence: TGCAGCGTTGTGTCTGGCACAACCACAGATACGCAGTATTTT.

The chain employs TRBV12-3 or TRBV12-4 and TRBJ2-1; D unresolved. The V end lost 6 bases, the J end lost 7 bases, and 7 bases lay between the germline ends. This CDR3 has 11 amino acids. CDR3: CASRARNEQFF. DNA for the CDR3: TGTGCCAGCAGGGCGAGGAATGAGCAGTTCTTC.

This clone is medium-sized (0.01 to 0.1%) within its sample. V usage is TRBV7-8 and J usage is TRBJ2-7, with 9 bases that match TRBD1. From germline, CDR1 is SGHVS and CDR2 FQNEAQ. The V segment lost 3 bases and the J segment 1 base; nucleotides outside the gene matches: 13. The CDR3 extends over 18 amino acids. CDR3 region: CASSLFFSGTGLSYEQYF. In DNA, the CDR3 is TGTGCCAGCAGCTTGTTTTTCTCCGGGACAGGGCTTTCCTACGAGCAGTACTTC.

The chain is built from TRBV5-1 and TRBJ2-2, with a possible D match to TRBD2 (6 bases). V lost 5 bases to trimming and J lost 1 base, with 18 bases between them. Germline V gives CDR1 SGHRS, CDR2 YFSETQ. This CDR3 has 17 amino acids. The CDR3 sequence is CASSFAVAVGNTGELFF. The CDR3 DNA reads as TGCGCCAGCAGTTTTGCAGTAGCGGTTGGGAACACCGGGGAGCTGTTTTTT.

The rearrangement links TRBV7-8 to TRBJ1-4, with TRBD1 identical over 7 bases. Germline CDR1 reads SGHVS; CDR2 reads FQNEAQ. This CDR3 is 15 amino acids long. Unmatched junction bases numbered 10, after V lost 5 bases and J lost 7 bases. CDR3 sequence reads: CASSPMTGRSEKLFF. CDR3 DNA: TGTGCCAGCAGCCCCATGACAGGGAGGAGTGAAAAACTGTTTTTT.

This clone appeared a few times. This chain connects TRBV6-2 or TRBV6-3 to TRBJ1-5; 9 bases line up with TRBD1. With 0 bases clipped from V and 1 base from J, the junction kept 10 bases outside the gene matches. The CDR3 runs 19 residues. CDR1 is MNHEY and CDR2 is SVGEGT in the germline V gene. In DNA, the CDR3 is TGTGCCAGCAGTTACTCGAGGCGGACAGGGGTTTTGAGCAATCAGCCCCAGCATTTT. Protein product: CASSYSRRTGVLSNQPQHF.

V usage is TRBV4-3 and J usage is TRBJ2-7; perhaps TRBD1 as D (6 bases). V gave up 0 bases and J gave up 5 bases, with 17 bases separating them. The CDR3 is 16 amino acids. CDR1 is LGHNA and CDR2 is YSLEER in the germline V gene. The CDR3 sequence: CASSQDLSQGKNEQYF. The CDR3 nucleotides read TGCGCCAGCAGCCAAGATCTTTCACAGGGTAAGAACGAGCAGTACTTC.

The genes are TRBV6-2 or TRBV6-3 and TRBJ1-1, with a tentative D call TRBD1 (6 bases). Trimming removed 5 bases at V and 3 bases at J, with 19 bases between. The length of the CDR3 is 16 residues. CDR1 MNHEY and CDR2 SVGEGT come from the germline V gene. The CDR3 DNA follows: TGTGCCAGCAGTACCCCGACAGGCCGGCGGGACACTGAAGCTTTCTTT. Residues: CASSTPTGRRDTEAFF.